This TCR beta chain appears in the sequencing data of a study of blood T cell repertoires in COVID-19. Turning to the study itself: The analysed material was cDNA or gDNA that came from T cells, B-cell-depleted T cells, or PBMCs.

Original processing notes: How many nucleated cells were present was estimated from reference gene primer amplification. Repertoires were generated with immunoSEQ multiplex PCR, while TCRdb's copy carries only in-frame clones and drops some. The D gene and trimming were derived from the DNA, and the V and J assignments and clone size from that table. The table has around 160,000 clones, almost 90% seen once. The CDR3 spans 13 residues. Germline CDR1 is MNHEY and CDR2 is SVGAGI. The V end was cut by 6 bases, the J end by 2 bases, with 10 bases between. The V gene is TRBV6-5, the J gene TRBJ1-2; no definite D call. The clonotype was recovered from a human donor in a cohort sampled during active COVID-19. The sequenced sample was peripheral blood. The CDR3 DNA sequence: TGTGCCAGCAGACCCGACGGGAACTATGGCTACACCTTC. Protein: CASRPDGNYGYTF.